These 22 T cell receptor beta chains were sequenced from one sample in a study of blood T cell repertoires in COVID-19. Generated by immunoSEQ multiplex PCR, the TCRdb table keeps only in-frame clones and is missing some. The sample contains about 110,000 clones, less than 85% of which appear only once. Sequencing was performed on peripheral blood. These receptors were collected from a man between 65 and 85 years old with active or convalescent COVID-19.

This chain joins TRBV3-1 (or the pseudogene TRBV3-2) and TRBJ2-7, with TRBD1 matching over 8 bases. The V gene end was trimmed by 3 bases and the J gene end by 3 bases; junction bases not matched to a gene: 7. This CDR3 is built from 15 residues. CDR1 LGHDT and CDR2 YNNKEL come from the germline V gene (reference sequence). CDR3 protein: CASSHPRGLIYEQYF. DNA for the CDR3: TGTGCCAGCAGCCACCCCAGGGGGCTCATCTACGAGCAGTACTTC.

This clone was seen a few times. This sequence joins TRBV5-1 and TRBJ1-2; unclear D gene. Deletions cut 1 base from V and 8 bases from J, with 9 bases between. Germline CDR1 SGHRS, CDR2 YFSETQ. The CDR3 has 12 amino acids. CDR3 coding DNA: TGCGCCAGCAGCTTGAGCTCTGAGGGCTACACCTTC. It codes for CASSLSSEGYTF. Supplemented by reference TRBV5-1 and TRBJ1-2, the full variable domain reads KAGVTQTPRYLIKTRGQQVTLSCSPISGHRSVSWYQQTPGQGLQFLFEYFSETQRNKGNFPGRFSGRQFSNSRSEMNVSTLELGDSALYLCASSLSSEGYTFGSGTRLTVV.

The chain joins TRBV2 to TRBJ1-6, with 10 bases lining up with TRBD1. CDR3 length: 15 residues. V trimming: 6 bases; J trimming: 7 bases; junction bases outside the gene matches: 6. The V gene's germline CDR1 is SNHLY and CDR2 FYNNEI. The CDR3: CASRPGTGENSPLHF. The CDR3 nucleotides are TGTGCCAGCAGGCCCGGGACAGGGGAAAATTCACCCCTCCACTTT.

This chain joins TRBV24-1 and TRBJ2-2; 9 positions agree with TRBD1. Looked up from germline, CDR1 is KGHDR and CDR2 is SFDVKD. Trimming cost V 3 bases and J 5 bases; bases outside gene matches: 6. The CDR3 extends over 16 amino acids. CDR3 DNA sequence: TGTGCCACCAGTGATCCCGGGACAGGGAGTACCGGGGAGCTGTTTTTT. This sequence encodes CATSDPGTGSTGELFF.

V is TRBV9 and J is TRBJ2-7; TRBD1 matches at 11 bases. From germline, CDR1 is SGDLS and CDR2 YYNGEE. Germline trimming cut 2 bases from V and 2 bases from J; bases unmatched to any gene: 3. The CDR3 loop spans 15 amino acids. The DNA of the CDR3 is TGTGCCAGCAGCGTCGGACAGGGGGCCACCTACGAGCAGTACTTC. It specifies CASSVGQGATYEQYF. Filled out from reference TRBV9 and TRBJ2-7, the complete variable domain reads DSGVTQTPKHLITATGQRVTLRCSPRSGDLSVYWYQQSLDQGLQFLIQYYNGEERAKGNILERFSAQQFPDLHSELNLSSLELGDSALYFCASSVGQGATYEQYFGPGTRLTVT.

The rearrangement links TRBV7-2 to TRBJ2-5; TRBD2 might be the D (6 bases). Between the trimmed V and J ends, which lost 1 base and 9 bases, there was a span of 12 bases. The germline V gene has CDR1 SGHTA and CDR2 FQGNSA. The CDR3 spans 13 residues. The CDR3: CASSLDPTGAQYF. CDR3 nucleotides: TGTGCCAGCAGCTTAGACCCGACGGGGGCCCAGTACTTC.

This chain links TRBV9 with TRBJ2-3; TRBD2 is a possible D gene (5 bases). V dropped 0 bases and J dropped 1 base, with 6 bases sitting between them. This CDR3 is 14 amino acids long. Germline CDR1 SGDLS, CDR2 YYNGEE. The chain's CDR3 is CASSVGTRTDTQYF. The CDR3 nucleotides are TGTGCCAGCAGCGTAGGGACTCGCACAGATACGCAGTATTTT.

The V gene is TRBV5-1, the J gene TRBJ2-1, with a tentative D call TRBD1 (5 bases). The germline CDR1 and CDR2 sequences are SGHRS and YFSETQ. The V gene lost 3 bases and the J gene lost 7 bases, with 8 bases spanning the gap. The CDR3 extends over 12 amino acids. Here the CDR3 reads CASSSQGNEQFF. CDR3 coding DNA: TGCGCCAGCAGCTCCCAGGGAAATGAGCAGTTCTTC.

The chain uses TRBV7-9 and TRBJ2-1, with 8 bases lining up with TRBD1. After removal of 0 bases from V and 5 bases from J, the junction contained 12 bases not matched to a gene. The CDR3 sequence is 18 residues long. The germline V gene has CDR1 SEHNR and CDR2 FQNEAQ (reference sequence). The chain's CDR3 is CASSLAVHGAGGNNEQFF. The DNA of the CDR3 is TGTGCCAGCAGCTTAGCGGTGCATGGGGCAGGGGGCAACAATGAGCAGTTCTTC.

The rearrangement links TRBV9 to TRBJ2-1, with 10 nucleotides matching TRBD1. The CDR3 is made up of 15 amino acids. V was pared by 4 bases and J by 4 bases, with 5 bases of the junction left unmatched. CDR1 is SGDLS and CDR2 is YYNGEE in the germline V gene. The CDR3: CASSPRGQGYNEQFF. Written as DNA, the CDR3 is TGTGCCAGCAGCCCGCGGGGACAGGGGTACAATGAGCAGTTCTTC.

V gene TRBV2 combines with J gene TRBJ2-5; 9 bases line up with TRBD1. Germline trimming cut 7 bases from V and 2 bases from J; bases unmatched to any gene: 5. This CDR3 comprises 14 residues. The germline gives CDR1 SNHLY, CDR2 FYNNEI. DNA for the CDR3: TGTGCCAGCATGCCCGGGACAGGGCAAGAGACCCAGTACTTC. Amino acid sequence: CASMPGTGQETQYF.

The chain couples TRBV5-5 to TRBJ2-3; 8 bases map to TRBD2. From germline, CDR1 is SGHKS and CDR2 YYEKEE (reference sequence). The CDR3 sequence is 16 residues long. With 5 bases clipped from V and 5 bases from J, the junction kept 13 bases outside the gene matches. The DNA of the CDR3 is TGTGCCAGCAGGCGGGCGGCGGGGGGTTTCGGAGATACGCAGTATTTT. Residues: CASRRAAGGFGDTQYF.

This chain connects TRBV7-3 to TRBJ1-2, with no clear D. The CDR3 is made up of 15 amino acids. CDR1 and CDR2 from the germline V gene are SGHTA and FQGTGA. V lost 4 bases, J lost 2 bases, and 14 bases lay in between. For the CDR3, the DNA is TGTGCCAGCAGCTCCTCCCACGGGGAAAACTATGGCTACACCTTC. It encodes CASSSSHGENYGYTF.

The chain carries TRBV5-6 and TRBJ1-1, with D perhaps matching TRBD1 (6 bases). V dropped 1 base and J dropped 5 bases, with 12 bases sitting between them. Germline V CDR1 and CDR2: SGHDT, YYEEEE. The CDR3 contains 14 residues. This CDR3 reads CASSLFKQGTEAFF. The DNA of the CDR3 is TGTGCCAGCAGCTTGTTTAAACAGGGAACTGAAGCTTTCTTT.

This clone was observed a handful of times. The rearrangement links TRBV6-5 to TRBJ1-3, with TRBD1 matching over 8 bases. J gave up 4 bases and V 6 bases, and 8 bases lay outside the gene matches. The V gene's germline CDR1 is MNHEY and CDR2 SVGAGI. CDR3 length: 15 amino acids. The DNA of the CDR3 is TGTGCCAGCAGCCTGACAGGGGTGGGGGGAAACACCATATATTTT. It codes for CASSLTGVGGNTIYF.

This sequence joins TRBV24-1 and TRBJ2-2, with a possible D match to TRBD2 (5 bases). V was clipped by 9 bases and J by 0 bases, with 7 bases between them. The length of the CDR3 is 13 residues. From germline, CDR1 is KGHDR and CDR2 SFDVKD. In DNA, the CDR3 is TGTGCCACCGGAGGTTCGAACACCGGGGAGCTGTTTTTT. It encodes CATGGSNTGELFF.

There are a few counts of this clone. The same CDR3 also results from other DNA sequences found in this sample. The chain links TRBV27 to TRBJ2-1; D is unresolved. V gave up 6 bases and J gave up 2 bases, with 2 bases separating them. The germline CDR1 and CDR2 sequences are MNHEY and SMNVEV (reference sequence). The CDR3 spans 11 residues. CDR3 sequence: CASSTYNEQFF. In DNA form, the CDR3 reads TGTGCCAGCAGCACCTACAATGAGCAGTTCTTC.

The gene calls are TRBV6-5 and TRBJ2-5; D perhaps matches TRBD1 (5 bases). This CDR3 contains 14 residues. V dropped 5 bases and J dropped 5 bases, with 15 bases sitting between them. Germline V lookup: CDR1 MNHEY, CDR2 SVGAGI. This chain's CDR3 is CASSRDGATETQYF. CDR3 sequence (DNA): TGTGCCAGCAGTAGGGATGGGGCCACTGAGACCCAGTACTTC.

V and J are TRBV10-3 and TRBJ2-7; TRBD1 matches 9 bases. V lost 5 bases and J lost 6; bases outside the gene matches: 8. Germline values: CDR1 ENHRY, CDR2 SYGVKD. This CDR3 contains 14 residues. For the CDR3, the DNA is TGTGCCATCAGTTCCCGCACAGGGGGCGGCGAGCAGTACTTC. It encodes CAISSRTGGGEQYF.

This clone has a handful of counts. J is TRBJ1-1 and V is TRBV18; a weak D match, TRBD1 (5 bases). V was clipped by 3 bases and J by 4 bases, with 18 bases between them. CDR1 and CDR2 from the germline V gene are KGHSH and LQKENI. CDR3 length equals 16 residues. This chain's CDR3 is CASSPYPGVLGTEAFF. The CDR3 region has the DNA TGTGCCAGCTCACCGTACCCGGGGGTCCTGGGCACTGAAGCTTTCTTT.

The rearrangement links TRBV20-1 to TRBJ2-3; TRBD2 matches 8 bases. V shed 3 bases and J 1 base; nucleotides not matched to a gene: 3. Germline V gene sequence: CDR1 DFQATT, CDR2 SNEGSKA (reference sequence). The CDR3 runs to 14 residues. The CDR3: CSASGRGGTDTQYF. The CDR3 region has the DNA TGCAGTGCTAGTGGGCGGGGGGGCACAGATACGCAGTATTTT.

This chain links TRBV7-2 with TRBJ1-5, with 7 bases lining up with TRBD1. The J segment lost 4 bases and the V segment lost 5 bases, leaving 8 bases of the junction unmatched. Germline CDR1 reads SGHTA; CDR2 reads FQGNSA. This CDR3 has 15 amino acids. The CDR3 spells CASSGGGSINQPQHF. Written as DNA, the CDR3 is TGTGCCAGCAGCGGAGGGGGCAGCATTAATCAGCCCCAGCATTTT.